The 20 T cell receptor beta chains listed next were all sequenced from one sample in a study of identical twins. A single record per CDR3 protein comes from TCRdb applying MiXCR to the 5' RACE reads. The sample includes 280,000 or so distinct CDR3 sequences, around 8.8% of them seen just once. The data also belong to a second study, concerning yellow fever vaccine responses in identical twins.

Material: memory (CD45RO+) T cells sorted from blood. All receptors derive from a young woman in good health.

This clonotype has a handful of counts. The genes are TRBV28 and TRBJ2-1, with 10 bases that match TRBD2. Germline assignment: CDR1 MDHEN and CDR2 SYDVKM. This CDR3 is 15 amino acids long. With V trimmed by 5 bases and J by 9 bases, 10 bases remained unmatched. DNA for the CDR3: TGTGCCAGCAGTCTTGGACTAGCGGAACTGAGTGAGCAGTTCTTC. Its translation is CASSLGLAELSEQFF.

This clonotype was found many times. The rearrangement links TRBV7-6 to TRBJ2-2, with D maybe TRBD1 (7 bases). Germline CDR1 is SGHVS and CDR2 is FNYEAQ. The CDR3 is made up of 16 amino acids. Trimming left V 3 bases short and J 5 bases short, with 16 bases between. CDR3 sequence reads: CASSFLEGAETGELFF. CDR3 coding DNA: TGTGCCAGCAGCTTCCTGGAGGGGGCGGAAACCGGGGAGCTGTTTTTT.

The chain employs TRBV20-1 and TRBJ2-2; D not resolved. The germline V gene encodes CDR1 DFQATT and CDR2 SNEGSKA (reference sequence). The ends were cut back, 3 bases at V and 4 bases at J, with 21 bases in the middle. CDR3 length equals 17 residues. The CDR3 reads CSARGNSHSSSTGELFF. The CDR3 nucleotides read TGCAGTGCTAGGGGGAATAGTCACTCTTCGAGCACCGGGGAGCTGTTTTTT.

V is TRBV5-5 and J is TRBJ1-2; possibly TRBD1 for D (5 bases). The germline V gene has CDR1 SGHKS and CDR2 YYEKEE (reference sequence). Trimming shortened V by 4 bases and J by 9 bases, and 13 bases separated the two germline ends. CDR3 size: 12 residues. CDR3 bases: TGTGCCAGCAGCCGCGGGGGATTTAGCTACACCTTC. Amino acid sequence: CASSRGGFSYTF.

The rearrangement joins TRBV7-2 to TRBJ2-4; the match to TRBD2 covers 14 bases. CDR1 and CDR2 from the germline V gene are SGHTA and FQGNSA. J was trimmed by 5 bases and V by 4 bases; bases with no gene match: 4. This CDR3 is 16 amino acids long. This CDR3 reads CASSSGTSGGQNIQYF. Here the CDR3 DNA reads TGTGCCAGCAGCTCGGGGACTAGCGGGGGACAAAACATTCAGTACTTC. The full variable domain, in which reference TRBV7-2 and TRBJ2-4 provide the parts outside the CDR3, is GAGVSQSPSNKVTEKGKDVELRCDPISGHTALYWYRQSLGQGLEFLIYFQGNSAPDKSGLPSDRFSAERTGGSVSTLTIQRTQQEDSAVYLCASSSGTSGGQNIQYFGAGTRLSVL.

The chain joins TRBV27 to TRBJ1-2, with a weak D call TRBD1 (6 bases). There are 12 residues in the CDR3. Per germline, CDR1 MNHEY and CDR2 SMNVEV (reference sequence). The ends were cut back, 6 bases at V and 6 bases at J, with 11 bases in the middle. This CDR3 is CASRRGGDGYTF. DNA for the CDR3: TGTGCCAGCAGGAGGGGGGGAGATGGCTACACCTTC.

The rearrangement links TRBV6-1 to TRBJ2-7, with D possibly TRBD2 on 5 matching bases. The germline CDR1 and CDR2 sequences are MNHNS and SASEGT. V was pared by 8 bases and J by 2 bases, with 16 bases between. This CDR3 is 14 amino acids long. The CDR3 bases are TGTGCCAGCCGGCCGGGGTACGGTCCCTACGAGCAGTACGTC. It specifies CASRPGYGPYEQYV.

This clonotype was seen a few times. The chain is built from TRBV5-1 and TRBJ1-2, with 8 positions matching TRBD1. Trimming cost V 0 bases and J 4 bases; bases outside gene matches: 11. The CDR3 length is 17 residues. Germline V gene lookup returns CDR1 SGHRS and CDR2 YFSETQ. CDR3 region: CASSLDEGPRGPYGYTF. CDR3 DNA: TGCGCCAGCAGCTTGGATGAGGGGCCCAGGGGGCCCTATGGCTACACCTTC. The variable domain in full, completed from reference TRBV5-1 and TRBJ1-2, reads KAGVTQTPRYLIKTRGQQVTLSCSPISGHRSVSWYQQTPGQGLQFLFEYFSETQRNKGNFPGRFSGRQFSNSRSEMNVSTLELGDSALYLCASSLDEGPRGPYGYTFGSGTRLTVV.

This clonotype was seen many times. The chain recombines TRBV10-3 with TRBJ2-7; D unclear. Germline assignment: CDR1 ENHRY and CDR2 SYGVKD. Trimming cost V 2 bases and J 5 bases, with 7 bases left between them. The CDR3 runs to 12 residues. CDR3 bases: TGTGCCATCAGTGAGGGCACCCACGAGCAGTACGTC. Translating it yields CAISEGTHEQYV.

This clonotype was found once. The V gene is TRBV5-1, the J gene TRBJ2-3; possible D gene TRBD1, 5 bases. V was trimmed by 0 bases and J by 4 bases, leaving 15 bases between them. The CDR3 runs to 16 residues. Germline lookup yields CDR1 SGHRS and CDR2 YFSETQ. CDR3 sequence (DNA): TGCGCCAGCAGCTTGGCCGAGGCAGGGAAGGCAGATACGCAGTATTTT. It yields the protein CASSLAEAGKADTQYF.

The chain employs TRBV20-1 and TRBJ1-1; D gene ambiguous. This CDR3 has 12 amino acids. Trimming pared 3 bases from V and 1 base from J, leaving 6 bases between. Germline V gene data show CDR1 as DFQATT and CDR2 as SNEGSKA (reference sequence). Here the CDR3 DNA reads TGCAGTGCTAGTGAAGAGAACACTGAAGCTTTCTTT. Residues: CSASEENTEAFF.

The chain links TRBV6-1 to TRBJ1-5; 8 nucleotides align to TRBD1. The CDR3 covers 15 residues. After removal of 1 base from V and 6 bases from J, the junction contained 5 bases not matched to a gene. Germline-derived CDR1 and CDR2 are MNHNS and SASEGT. The CDR3 is CASSEDGQGFQPQHF. The CDR3 DNA reads as TGTGCCAGCAGTGAAGACGGACAGGGATTTCAGCCCCAGCATTTT.

This clonotype occurred many times. The chain joins TRBV29-1 to TRBJ2-3; possibly TRBD1 or TRBD2 for D (6 bases each). The CDR3 sequence is 13 residues long. Trimming cost V 7 bases and J 6 bases, with 17 bases left between them. Germline V lookup: CDR1 SQVTM, CDR2 ANQGSEA. The CDR3 region is CSGRGAGADTQYF. The CDR3 nucleotides read TGCAGCGGGAGGGGAGCAGGGGCGGATACGCAGTATTTT.

V and J are TRBV6-1 and TRBJ2-2; 13 bases fit TRBD2. The V gene's germline CDR1 is MNHNS and CDR2 SASEGT. The V and J ends lost 6 bases and 9 bases, in that order; junction bases with no gene match: 7. This CDR3 has 15 amino acids. In nucleotides, the CDR3 is TGTGCCAGCAGAGTAACTAGCGGGGGGGCCTGGGAGCTGTTTTTT. The encoded protein is CASRVTSGGAWELFF.

The DNA for the CDR3 is TGCAGTGCTAGGGATCCGGGGGAGGGCCGGGATACGCAGTATTTT. This codes for CSARDPGEGRDTQYF. The chain joins TRBV20-1 to TRBJ2-3, with 7 bases aligning to TRBD2. From germline, CDR1 is DFQATT and CDR2 SNEGSKA (reference sequence). J lost 6 bases, V lost 3 bases, and 12 bases had no gene match. The CDR3 has 15 residues.

This clonotype was recorded many times. The V call is TRBV28, the J call TRBJ2-1; D is undetermined. Trimming shortened V by 3 bases and J by 4 bases, and 13 bases separated the two germline ends. The CDR3 is made up of 15 amino acids. Germline CDR1 is MDHEN and CDR2 is SYDVKM. The CDR3 reads CASSLIGLRYNEQFF. In DNA, the CDR3 is TGTGCCAGCAGTTTGATCGGGTTAAGGTACAATGAGCAGTTCTTC.

Many counts were recorded for this clonotype. The chain uses TRBV12-3 or TRBV12-4 and TRBJ2-1; no clear D gene. Trimming pared 2 bases from V and 3 bases from J, leaving 20 bases between. The CDR3 loop spans 18 amino acids. CDR3 coding DNA: TGTGCCAGCAGTTTATCCCCGCCTCCGCGCCCCCTCTACAATGAGCAGTTCTTC. Amino acids: CASSLSPPPRPLYNEQFF.

This rearrangement joins TRBV6-5 to TRBJ2-5; D is undetermined. V was trimmed by 2 bases and J by 0 bases, leaving 7 bases between them. The CDR3 length is 14 residues. Germline V gene sequence: CDR1 MNHEY, CDR2 SVGAGI. CDR3 DNA: TGTGCCAGCAGTTACGACGTATACCAAGAGACCCAGTACTTC. Its protein is CASSYDVYQETQYF.

This chain connects TRBV18 to TRBJ1-1; tentative D call: TRBD1 (6 bases). The germline V gene has CDR1 KGHSH and CDR2 LQKENI. V gave up 3 bases and J gave up 1 base, with 21 bases separating them. CDR3 length equals 18 residues. Here the CDR3 reads CASSPDRDTRGTNTEAFF. The CDR3 DNA is TGTGCCAGCTCACCCGACCGGGACACCAGGGGAACGAACACTGAAGCTTTCTTT.

V gene TRBV20-1 combines with J gene TRBJ2-3; weak D call: TRBD1 (6 bases). The CDR3 is made up of 13 amino acids. Germline assignment: CDR1 DFQATT and CDR2 SNEGSKA (reference sequence). The V and J ends lost 7 bases and 0 bases respectively, with 11 bases between them. CDR3 region: CSVSQGSTDTQYF. CDR3 nucleotide sequence: TGCAGTGTCTCACAGGGCAGCACAGATACGCAGTATTTT.